This T cell receptor (beta chain) was recorded in a study of Graves' ophthalmopathy and Graves' hyperthyroidism. Investigators amplified TCR beta CDR3 regions from RNA transcripts. RT-PCR was first run with HTBI primers, then multiplex PCR in a second round. A single record per CDR3 protein comes from TCRdb applying MiXCR to the multiplex PCR reads. The data contain 450,000 to 600,000 distinct CDR3 sequences, 35% to 40% of them singletons. This clonotype has ten or more counts. The diagnostic workup employed clinical symptoms, serum thyroxine, TRAb, thyroid ultrasound and orbital computed tomography. The sample comprised peripheral blood or thyroid tissue (not recorded which). This receptor was taken from an adult man with Graves' hyperthyroidism.

The DNA for the CDR3 is TGTGCCAGCAGCTCAGACAGGGAGGAAGAGACCCAGTACTTC. Protein product: CASSSDREEETQYF. The rearrangement joins TRBV12-3 or TRBV12-4 to TRBJ2-5, with D perhaps TRBD1 (7 bases). Trimming removed 6 bases at V and 3 bases at J, with 14 bases between. The CDR3 totals 14 residues.